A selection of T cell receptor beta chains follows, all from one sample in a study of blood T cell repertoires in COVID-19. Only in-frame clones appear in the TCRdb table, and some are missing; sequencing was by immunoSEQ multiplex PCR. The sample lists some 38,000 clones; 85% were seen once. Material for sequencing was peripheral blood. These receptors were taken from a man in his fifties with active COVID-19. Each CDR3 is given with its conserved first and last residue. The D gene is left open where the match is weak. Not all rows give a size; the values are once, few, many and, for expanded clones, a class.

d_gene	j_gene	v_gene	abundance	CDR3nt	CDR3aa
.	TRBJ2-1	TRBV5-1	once	TGCGCCAGCAGCTTGGACAACTACAATGAGCAGTTCTTC	CASSLDNYNEQFF
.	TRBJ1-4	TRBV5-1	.	TGCGCCAGCAGCTTGGAGGACAGTAATGAAAAACTGTTTTTT	CASSLEDSNEKLFF
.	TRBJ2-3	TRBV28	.	TGTGCCAGCAGCCAAAGTGGGGGGGGCATAATTGGCACAGATACGCAGTATTTT	CASSQSGGGIIGTDTQYF
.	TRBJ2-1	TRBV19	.	TGTGCCAGTAGTTACGGGGGGCTCTACAATGAGCAGTTCTTC	CASSYGGLYNEQFF
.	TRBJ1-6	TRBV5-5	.	TGTGCCAGCAGCTTTTTGACAGTCAATTCACCCCTCCACTTT	CASSFLTVNSPLHF
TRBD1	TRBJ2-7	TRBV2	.	TGTGCCAGCATAGAAGACAGGGGATTCTACGAGCAGTACTTC	CASIEDRGFYEQYF
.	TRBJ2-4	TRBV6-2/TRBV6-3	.	TGTGCCAGCAGTTACTCGATTTCGGACGAAGGGGATCAAAACATTCAGTACTTC	CASSYSISDEGDQNIQYF
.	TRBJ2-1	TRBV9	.	TGTGCCAGCAGCGTAGGGCGGGGGCCTTACAATGAGCAGTTCTTC	CASSVGRGPYNEQFF
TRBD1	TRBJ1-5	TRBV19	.	TGTGCCAGTAGTGTACAGGGGGCTGGGCAGCCCCAGCATTTT	CASSVQGAGQPQHF
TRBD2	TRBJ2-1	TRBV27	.	TGTGCCAGCAGTTACCTCCTAGCGGGGGGTCCCAATGAGCAGTTCTTC	CASSYLLAGGPNEQFF
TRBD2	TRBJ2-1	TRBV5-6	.	TGTGCCAGCAGCTTGTGGGCTAGCGGGGGCGGTGAGCAGTTCTTC	CASSLWASGGGEQFF
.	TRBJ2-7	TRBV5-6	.	TGTGCCAGCAGCCCGACGGGTACCTACGAGCAGTACTTC	CASSPTGTYEQYF
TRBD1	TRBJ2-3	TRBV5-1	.	TGCGCCAGCAGCAGCCTGACAGGGGGGGCAGATACGCAGTATTTT	CASSSLTGGADTQYF
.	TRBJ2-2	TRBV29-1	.	TGCAGCGTTGAAGGGCTCCCCGGGGAGCTGTTTTTT	CSVEGLPGELFF
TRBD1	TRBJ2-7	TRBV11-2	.	TGTGCCAGCAGCTTGGGACAGCTCTACGAGCAGTACTTC	CASSLGQLYEQYF
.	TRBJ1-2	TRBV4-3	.	TGCGCCAGCAGCCAAGCCAGGGCGGAGAACTATGGCTACACCTTC	CASSQARAENYGYTF
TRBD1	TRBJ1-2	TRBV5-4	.	TGTGCCAGCAGTTTGGACAGGAACTATGGCTACACCTTC	CASSLDRNYGYTF
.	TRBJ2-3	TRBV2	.	TGTGCCAGCAGTCGGGTAGATACGCAGTATTTT	CASSRVDTQYF
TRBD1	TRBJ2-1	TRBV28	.	TGTGCCAGCAGTCCCCAGGGACAGGGGAGAAATGAGCAGTTCTTC	CASSPQGQGRNEQFF
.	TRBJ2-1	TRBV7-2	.	TGTGCCAGCAGCTTAGCGAACCTGCAGGAGGATGAGCAGTTCTTC	CASSLANLQEDEQFF
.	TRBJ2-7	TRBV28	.	TGTGCCAGCAGTGGGACCGGGACTTGGGAGCAGTACTTC	CASSGTGTWEQYF
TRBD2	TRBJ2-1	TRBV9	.	TGTGCCAGCAGCGTAGGTGTGCGGGGGGTACAAATTAATGAGCAGTTCTTC	CASSVGVRGVQINEQFF
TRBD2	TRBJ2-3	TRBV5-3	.	TGTGCCAGAAGCCGACTAGCGGGGCTCACAGATACGCAGTATTTT	CARSRLAGLTDTQYF
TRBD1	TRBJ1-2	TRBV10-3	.	TGTGCCATCAGTGATCTCGGACAGGGGGGATATGGCTACACCTTC	CAISDLGQGGYGYTF
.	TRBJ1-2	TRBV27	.	TGTGCCAGCAGTTTAAATGGGGGGACCTATGGCTACACCTTC	CASSLNGGTYGYTF
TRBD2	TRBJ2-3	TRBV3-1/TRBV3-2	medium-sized	TGTGCCAGCAGGCCTAGCGGGTATTCCACAGATACGCAGTATTTT	CASRPSGYSTDTQYF
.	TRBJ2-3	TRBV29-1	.	TGCAGCGCCCCTTTGCGAACCACAGATACGCAGTATTTT	CSAPLRTTDTQYF
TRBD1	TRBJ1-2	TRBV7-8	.	TGTGCCAGCAGCCCCCGGGACAGGAGTTTGTATGGCTACACCTTC	CASSPRDRSLYGYTF
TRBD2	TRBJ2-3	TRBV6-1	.	TGTGCCAGCAGGGAAACAAGCGGGGCGATCACAGATACGCAGTATTTT	CASRETSGAITDTQYF
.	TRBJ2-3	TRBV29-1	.	TGCAGCGTACAGGTTACCACAGATACGCAGTATTTT	CSVQVTTDTQYF
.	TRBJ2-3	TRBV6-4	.	TGTGCCAGCAGTGAAGCAGTGGCAGCGACGGATACGCAGTATTTT	CASSEAVAATDTQYF
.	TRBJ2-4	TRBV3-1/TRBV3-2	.	TGTGCCAGCAGCCAAGATAGGACGGGACTCATTCAGTACTTC	CASSQDRTGLIQYF
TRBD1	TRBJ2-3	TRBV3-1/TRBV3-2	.	TGTGCCAGCAGCCCCAGACAGGGGATGAGGGCCACAGATACGCAGTATTTT	CASSPRQGMRATDTQYF
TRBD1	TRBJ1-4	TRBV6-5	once	TGTGCCAGCAGTTACCTCAGGGGGCCGCCTCTAAAACTGTTTTTT	CASSYLRGPPLKLFF
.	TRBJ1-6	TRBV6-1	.	TGTGCCAGCAGTGAAGCGGGCACCAATTCACCCCTCCACTTT	CASSEAGTNSPLHF
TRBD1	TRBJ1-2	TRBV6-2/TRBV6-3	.	TGTGCCAGCAGTTCCCCTTCACAGGGGAACTATGGCTACACCTTC	CASSSPSQGNYGYTF
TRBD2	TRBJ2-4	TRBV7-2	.	TGTGCCAGCAGCTTATACGCGGGGGGGATCCTAGCCAAAAACATTCAGTACTTC	CASSLYAGGILAKNIQYF
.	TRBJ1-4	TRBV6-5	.	TGTGCCAGCAGAAACAGATTTGGAGAAAAACTGTTTTTT	CASRNRFGEKLFF
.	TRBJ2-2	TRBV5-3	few	TGTGCCAGAAGCTTGGAGTGGGAGGAGACAAGGAACACCGGGGAGCTGTTTTTT	CARSLEWEETRNTGELFF
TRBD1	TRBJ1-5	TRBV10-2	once	TGCGCCAGCAGTGAGGGACAGGGCAATCAGCCCCAGCATTTT	CASSEGQGNQPQHF
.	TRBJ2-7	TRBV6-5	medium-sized	TGTGCCAGCAGTCCTATCGGGGGTTACGAGCAGTACTTC	CASSPIGGYEQYF
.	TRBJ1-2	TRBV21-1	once	TGTGCCAGCAGCAAAGAAAGGAGAGACAGTAGTAACTATGGCTACACCTTC	CASSKERRDSSNYGYTF
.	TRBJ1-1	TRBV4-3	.	TGCGCCAGCAGCCAAGGGGAGGTGGGTGAAGCTTTCTTT	CASSQGEVGEAFF
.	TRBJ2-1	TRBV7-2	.	TGTGCCAGCAGCCCTCTCGGGGTTAGCTCCTACAATGAGCAGTTCTTC	CASSPLGVSSYNEQFF
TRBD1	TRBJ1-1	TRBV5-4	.	TGTGCCAGCAGCTCACCTAGGACAGGGGCCCCCCCTTTCTTT	CASSSPRTGAPPFF
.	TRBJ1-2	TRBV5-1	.	TGCGCCAGCAGCTTGGGGGACAATAACTATGGCTACACCTTC	CASSLGDNNYGYTF
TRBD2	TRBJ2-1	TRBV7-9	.	TGTGCCAGCAGCTTAGCCCTAGCGGGGGGTGGAGAGCAGTTCTTC	CASSLALAGGGEQFF
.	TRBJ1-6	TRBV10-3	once	TGTGCCATCAGTGAGTCGGGGGGGACCTATAATTCACCCCTCCACTTT	CAISESGGTYNSPLHF
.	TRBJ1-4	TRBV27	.	TGTGCCAGCAGTCTTCGCCGGGGTGGCGAAAAACTGTTTTTT	CASSLRRGGEKLFF
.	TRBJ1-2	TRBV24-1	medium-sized	TGTGCCACCAGTGATTCGACAGCCAACTATGGCTACACCTTC	CATSDSTANYGYTF
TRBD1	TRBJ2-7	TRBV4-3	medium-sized	TGCGCCAGCAGCCAAGGGGACAGGGGGGTCAGCGAGCAGTACTTC	CASSQGDRGVSEQYF
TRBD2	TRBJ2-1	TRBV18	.	TGTGCCAGCTTCCCTAGCGGGGCCCAGGGGAATGAGCAGTTCTTC	CASFPSGAQGNEQFF
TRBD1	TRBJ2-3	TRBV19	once	TGTGCCAGTAGTATAGATATGGGACAGACCCACACAGATACGCAGTATTTT	CASSIDMGQTHTDTQYF
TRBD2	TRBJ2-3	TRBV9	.	TGTGCCAGCAGCGTAGAATCTAGCGGGGCCGGCCGTACGCAGTATTTT	CASSVESSGAGRTQYF
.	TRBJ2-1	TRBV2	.	TGTGCCAGCAGTGTTAGTCGCTCCTACAATGAGCAGTTCTTC	CASSVSRSYNEQFF
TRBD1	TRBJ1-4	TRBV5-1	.	TGCGCCAGCAGCAGGGGACAGGGAGGTGAAAAACTGTTTTTT	CASSRGQGGEKLFF
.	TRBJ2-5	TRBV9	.	TGTGCCAGCAGCGCAGGACAGCAAGAGACCCAGTACTTC	CASSAGQQETQYF